This T cell receptor beta chain was recorded in a study of blood T cell repertoires in COVID-19. Sequenced by immunoSEQ multiplex PCR; TCRdb stores in-frame clones only, minus some. The sample holds about 200,000 clones; 80% are singletons and the top ten take roughly 13%. Germline assignment: CDR1 SGHDN and CDR2 FVKESK. The CDR3 is 16 residues long. Germline trimming cut 4 bases from V and 5 bases from J; bases unmatched to any gene: 8. The origin of this receptor is a human donor in a cohort sampled during active COVID-19. The sample comprised peripheral blood. J is TRBJ2-2 and V is TRBV14, with TRBD2 identical over 9 bases. CDR3 DNA: TGTGCCAGCAGCCCCCTCTCAGCGGGAGGAACCGGGGAGCTGTTTTTT. This gives the protein CASSPLSAGGTGELFF.